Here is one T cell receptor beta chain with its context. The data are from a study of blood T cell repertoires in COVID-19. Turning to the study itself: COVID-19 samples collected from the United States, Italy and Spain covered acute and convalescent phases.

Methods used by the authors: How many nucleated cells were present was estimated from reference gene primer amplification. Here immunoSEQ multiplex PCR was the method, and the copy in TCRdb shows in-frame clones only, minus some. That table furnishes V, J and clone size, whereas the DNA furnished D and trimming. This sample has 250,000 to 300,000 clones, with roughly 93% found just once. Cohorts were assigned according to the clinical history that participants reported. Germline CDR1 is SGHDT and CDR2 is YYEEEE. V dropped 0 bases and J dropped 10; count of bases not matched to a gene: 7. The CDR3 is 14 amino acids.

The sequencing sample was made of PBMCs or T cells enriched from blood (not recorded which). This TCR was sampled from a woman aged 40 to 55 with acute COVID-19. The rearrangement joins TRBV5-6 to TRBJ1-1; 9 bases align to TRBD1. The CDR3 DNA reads TGTGCCAGCAGCTTGGTCCACAGGGGGCTAGGAGCTTTCTTT. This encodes CASSLVHRGLGAFF.